The present entry profiles one TCR beta chain with its context. No cognate antigen has been identified for it. Base-call qualities are not available, and no considerably larger clone is one nucleotide away. This sample's time point label indicates: progressive disease on ibrutinib. Around 2 micrograms of genomic DNA were extracted from cryopreserved PBMCs for TCR beta library preparation. Longitudinal blood samples from CLL patients on ibrutinib monotherapy underwent high-throughput TCR beta sequencing. The patients were enrolled in a single-center, open-label phase 2 trial of ibrutinib monotherapy. This record comes from a study of cytotoxic CD8 clonotypes in ibrutinib-treated CLL (dated by TCRdb to about 2021). Looking at the study overall: In this cohort, some 16 patients were treatment-naive and some 10 were relapsed/refractory, while some 18 had unmutated IGHV. Responses were partial in around 25 patients and complete in 2; after median around 68 months follow-up, about 14 stayed in remission and about twelve progressed. Response samples were taken after a median of roughly 12 months on treatment, ranging from about 6 to 40 months. On average, each sample had some 250,000 productive templates and more than 75,000 productive rearrangements. Longitudinal samples were obtainable from about 30% of the roughly 86 participants in the trial. Cryopreserved peripheral blood mononuclear cells were obtained prior to treatment, at the time of response, and at either disease progression or sustained remission. Patients were still on ibrutinib when every remission and progressive disease sample was collected. Paper-wide results and their limitations: Sampling times were not matched between patients in sustained remission and patients whose disease was progressing, and lymph node repertoires were not examined. Clonality rose at ibrutinib response, remained stable during sustained remission, and dropped back toward baseline at progression. Public clonotypes were rare and either shrank or stayed stable during treatment, and the rise in clonality at ibrutinib response reflected expansion of private clonotypes. Baseline clonality exceeded that of age-matched healthy donors and correlated strongly with circulating CD8+ T-cell counts.

Each clonotype received, on average, approximately 9.9x coverage in deep resolution sequencing performed on a MiSeq, where the target depth lay between 1 in 1 million and 1 in 200,000 T cells. The immunoSEQ hsTCRB Kit was used to generate TCR beta libraries. The paper's data handling went like this. ImmunoSEQ Data Assistant and ImmunoSEQ Analyzer were used for data analysis, and V, D and J genes were assigned according to IMGT definitions. Clonality, which ranges from 0 to 1, was calculated as one minus the normalized Shannon entropy of productive rearrangement frequencies. Public clonotype analysis was restricted to overrepresented clonotypes comprising at least 0.05% of each patient's repertoire. Repertoires from approximately 13 age-matched healthy donors in immuneACCESS were used as clonality controls. TCRdb carries this immuneACCESS record with in-frame sequences only. Its versions omit some clonotypes, under half of them owing to an unresolved V gene in the studies checked, with the rest unexplained. V and J calls and clone size are given by that table; D and trimming were obtained from the DNA. The sample table shows 270,000 or so clones, and roughly four fifths are seen once. Approximately 5.6% of the sample is in the top ten clones.

Ends trimmed: V by 1 base, J by 3 bases; bases unmatched to a gene: 5. Including the terminal cysteine and phenylalanine, the CDR3 comprises 16 residues. CDR3 DNA is the only sequence kept; it has 48 bases, read in frame from the first base. According to the germline V gene, CDR1 reads SGHTA and CDR2 reads FQGNSA. This sequence was found in a human donor with chronic lymphocytic leukemia. Source: PBMCs, taken at disease progression, from a patient treated with ibrutinib. This receptor chain uses TRBV7-2 and TRBJ1-4, and TRBD1 matches 7 of the central bases. CDR3 protein: CASSLGGGAANEKLFF. The bases are TGTGCCAGCAGCTTAGGAGGGGGCGCAGCTAATGAAAAACTGTTTTTT.